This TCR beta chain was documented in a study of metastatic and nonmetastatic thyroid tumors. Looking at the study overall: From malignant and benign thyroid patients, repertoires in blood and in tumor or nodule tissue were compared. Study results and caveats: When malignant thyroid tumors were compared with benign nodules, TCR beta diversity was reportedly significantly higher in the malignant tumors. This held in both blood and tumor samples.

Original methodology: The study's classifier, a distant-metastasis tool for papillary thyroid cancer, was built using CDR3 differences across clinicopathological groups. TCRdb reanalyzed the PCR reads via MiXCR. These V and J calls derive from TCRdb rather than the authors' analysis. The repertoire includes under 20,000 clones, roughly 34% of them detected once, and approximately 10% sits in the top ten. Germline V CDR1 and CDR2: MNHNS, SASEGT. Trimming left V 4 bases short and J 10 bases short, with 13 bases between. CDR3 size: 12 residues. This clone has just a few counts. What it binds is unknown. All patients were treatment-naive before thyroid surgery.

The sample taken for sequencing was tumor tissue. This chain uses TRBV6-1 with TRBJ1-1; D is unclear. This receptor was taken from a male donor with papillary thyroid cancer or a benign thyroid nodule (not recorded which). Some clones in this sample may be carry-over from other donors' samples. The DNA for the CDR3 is TGTGCCAGCAGTGTGAGGGCATGGGGAGCTTTCTTT. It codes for CASSVRAWGAFF.